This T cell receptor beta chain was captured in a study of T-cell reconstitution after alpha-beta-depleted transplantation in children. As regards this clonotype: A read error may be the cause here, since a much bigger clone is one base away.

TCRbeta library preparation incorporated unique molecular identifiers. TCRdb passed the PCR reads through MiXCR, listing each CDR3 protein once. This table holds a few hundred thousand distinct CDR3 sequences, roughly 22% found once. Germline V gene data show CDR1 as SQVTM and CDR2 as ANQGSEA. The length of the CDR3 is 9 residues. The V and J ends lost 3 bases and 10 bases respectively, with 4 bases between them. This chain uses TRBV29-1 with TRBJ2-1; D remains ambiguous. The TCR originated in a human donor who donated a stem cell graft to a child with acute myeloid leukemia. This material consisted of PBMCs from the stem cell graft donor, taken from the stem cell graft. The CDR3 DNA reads TGCAGCGTTGACAGGGAGCAGTTCTTC. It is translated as CSVDREQFF.